This paragraph reports one T cell receptor beta chain. The sample comes from a study of T-cell memory formation after mild COVID-19. Each CDR3 protein gets one entry after TCRdb re-called the 5' RACE reads with MiXCR. The table records 90,000 to 120,000 distinct CDR3 sequences, over 15% of them present only once. V was clipped by 0 bases and J by 2 bases, with 8 bases between them. CDR1 is DFQATT, CDR2 SNEGSKA, per germline (reference sequence). CDR3 length: 15 residues. The receptor comes from a man aged 18 to 29 who had mild COVID-19 (a few samples of this study predate the infection). Cell type and time point are not known. This chain connects TRBV20-1 to TRBJ2-6, with D uncertain. Specimen: PBMCs or a T cell subset sorted from them (not recorded which). This CDR3 reads CSARDPTAGANVLTF. DNA of the CDR3: TGCAGTGCTAGAGATCCCACAGCTGGGGCCAACGTCCTGACTTTC.